Below, 30 T cell receptor beta chains from the same sample are listed, as sequenced in a study of cytomegalovirus exposure and HLA in healthy donors. PCR was performed using 60 Vbeta and 13 Jbeta primers. Repertoires were generated with immunoSEQ multiplex PCR, while TCRdb's copy carries only in-frame clones and drops some. The sample records 65,000 to 70,000 clones, about 70% being singletons. The sequencing sample was made of PBMCs. The receptor source for this set is a woman aged 25-40 years in good health and CMV-seronegative.

This chain joins TRBV19 and TRBJ1-2; D gene uncertain. The CDR3 extends over 13 amino acids. The germline V gene has CDR1 LNHDA and CDR2 SQIVND (reference sequence). Trimming cost V 11 bases and J 0 bases, with 13 bases left between them. The CDR3 reads CASRGRANYGYTF. The CDR3 nucleotides are TGTGCCTCTCGAGGGCGGGCTAACTATGGCTACACCTTC.

This clone was counted between two and nine times. The chain combines TRBV6-4 with TRBJ2-1, with 10 bases that match TRBD2. V gave up 0 bases and J gave up 1 base; unmatched junction bases: 0. CDR1 is MRHNA and CDR2 is SNTAGT in the germline V gene. This CDR3 comprises 16 residues. In DNA form, the CDR3 reads TGTGCCAGCAGTGACTCGACTAGCGGGTCCTACAATGAGCAGTTCTTC. Its translation: CASSDSTSGSYNEQFF.

This chain uses TRBV29-1 with TRBJ2-7; a weak D match, TRBD2 (6 bases). V was cut by 6 bases and J by 0 bases, with 12 bases left in between. Per the germline V gene, CDR1 is SQVTM and CDR2 is ANQGSEA. The CDR3 sequence is 13 residues long. CDR3 DNA: TGCAGCGTGGTTTGGGGGGACTCCTACGAGCAGTACTTC. Residues: CSVVWGDSYEQYF.

The gene calls are TRBV7-3 and TRBJ2-3, with a possible D match to TRBD2 (6 bases). V dropped 3 bases and J dropped 2 bases, with 12 bases sitting between them. Germline CDR1 SGHTA, CDR2 FQGTGA. This CDR3 has 15 residues. This CDR3 is CASSLGGLYTDTQYF. The CDR3 DNA reads as TGTGCCAGCAGCTTGGGGGGACTTTACACAGATACGCAGTATTTT.

The chain combines TRBV4-1 with TRBJ1-2; no reliable D call. The CDR3 spans 13 residues. Germline CDR1 MGHRA, CDR2 YSYEKL. Trimming took off 0 bases at V and 4 bases at J, with 6 bases between the two ends. Here the CDR3 DNA reads TGCGCCAGCAGCCAAGAGTCCAGCTATGGCTACACCTTC. Amino acids: CASSQESSYGYTF.

The rearrangement joins TRBV27 to TRBJ1-6, with 7 positions matching TRBD1. The germline V gene encodes CDR1 MNHEY and CDR2 SMNVEV (reference sequence). Unmatched junction bases numbered 15, after V lost 6 bases and J lost 7 bases. The CDR3 runs 17 residues. The CDR3 here is CASSPKDSVGGNSPLHF. Here the CDR3 DNA reads TGTGCCAGCAGCCCCAAAGATTCGGTAGGGGGCAATTCACCCCTCCACTTT.

This clone was seen a handful of times. DNA for the CDR3: TGCGCCAGCAGTGTGTGGCGGGGGCCCTACGAGCAGTACTTC. Protein: CASSVWRGPYEQYF. The V call is TRBV10-1, the J call TRBJ2-7; D is perhaps TRBD2 (7 bases). The CDR3 extends over 14 amino acids. Per the germline V gene, CDR1 is WNHNN and CDR2 is SYGVQD (reference sequence). The V end was cut by 4 bases, the J end by 2 bases, with 12 bases between.

The genes are TRBV6-4 and TRBJ1-5; the match to TRBD1 covers 9 bases. After removal of 6 bases from V and 4 bases from J, the junction contained 7 bases not matched to a gene. The germline V gene has CDR1 MRHNA and CDR2 SNTAGT. The CDR3 is 15 residues long. The DNA for the CDR3 is TGTGCCAGCAGCCCCGGGACAGGGCCGAATCAGCCCCAGCATTTT. Translated, it gives CASSPGTGPNQPQHF.

The chain has TRBV5-8 and TRBJ2-7, with D possibly TRBD2 on 6 matching bases. CDR1 SGHTS and CDR2 YDEGEE come from the germline V gene. The CDR3 has 15 residues. V lost 7 bases, J lost 6 bases, and 23 bases lay in between. The CDR3 protein is CASGPRVRGIVEQYF. The CDR3 coding sequence is TGTGCCAGCGGTCCAAGGGTGCGGGGAATCGTCGAGCAGTACTTC.

The sample holds a few counts of this clone. The V gene is TRBV6-5, the J gene TRBJ2-1; 11 bases agree with TRBD2. Losses at the gene ends were 6 bases for V and 10 bases for J; bases not matched to a gene: 8. This CDR3 region has 14 residues. Germline V lookup: CDR1 MNHEY, CDR2 SVGAGI. CDR3 nucleotides: TGTGCCAGCAGACCTGGGACTAGCGGTGGAGAGCAGTTCTTC. Its protein product is CASRPGTSGGEQFF.

This clone was seen more than once but under ten times. The chain joins TRBV9 to TRBJ2-2; a weak D match, TRBD2 (5 bases). The CDR3 extends over 16 amino acids. The germline V and J ends were trimmed by 0 bases and 1 base, with 10 bases remaining between them. Germline assignment: CDR1 SGDLS and CDR2 YYNGEE. DNA of the CDR3: TGTGCCAGCAGCGTAGGCCCAGCGGTGAACACCGGGGAGCTGTTTTTT. It encodes CASSVGPAVNTGELFF.

Concerning this clone: No conserved phenylalanine or tryptophan is present at the end of the CDR3, so a read error is the likely explanation. This chain joins TRBV6-5 and TRBJ1-5; the D gene is possibly TRBD1 (5 bases). CDR1 is MNHEY, CDR2 SVGAGI, per germline. The CDR3 has 13 residues. Trimming shortened V by 5 bases and J by 2 bases, and 7 bases separated the two germline ends. The DNA for the CDR3 is TGTGCCAGCAGTCCGACAGGCAATCAGCCCCAGCATGTT. It translates to CASSPTGNQPQHV.

The rearrangement links TRBV10-2 to TRBJ1-5, with 7 bases identical to TRBD1. Germline assignment: CDR1 WSHSY and CDR2 SAAADI. The length of the CDR3 is 13 residues. Trimming cost V 7 bases and J 4 bases; bases outside gene matches: 4. CDR3 loop: CASMGQQNQPQHF. CDR3 DNA: TGCGCCAGCATGGGACAGCAAAATCAGCCCCAGCATTTT.

Written as DNA, the CDR3 is TGTGCCAGCTCACCGTTAAAAGGTTCGGGCTACGAGCAGTACTTC. It is translated as CASSPLKGSGYEQYF. The rearrangement links TRBV18 to TRBJ2-7; D unclear. V was trimmed by 3 bases and J by 3 bases, leaving 15 bases between them. Germline V CDR1 and CDR2: KGHSH, LQKENI. This CDR3 region has 15 residues.

The J gene is TRBJ2-1, the V gene TRBV5-1; 11 bases are a match to TRBD2. The germline gives CDR1 SGHRS, CDR2 YFSETQ. This CDR3 has 15 residues. V lost 9 bases to trimming and J lost 2 bases; unmatched junction nucleotides: 7. This CDR3 is CATKGLAGPYNEQFF. DNA for the CDR3: TGCGCCACGAAAGGACTAGCGGGCCCCTACAATGAGCAGTTCTTC.

To note about this clone: The junction shows a germline mismatch at one end, possibly a read error. CDR3 residues: CASSEGSGGAGGLFF. The CDR3 nucleotides are TGTGCCAGCAGTGAAGGGAGCGGGGGGGCCGGGGGGCTGTTTTTT. The chain couples TRBV2 to TRBJ2-2, with 10 bases identical to TRBD2. Germline V gene lookup returns CDR1 SNHLY and CDR2 FYNNEI. The CDR3 sequence is 15 residues long.

V is TRBV2 and J is TRBJ2-2; 10 nucleotides agree with TRBD2. Germline V gene data show CDR1 as SNHLY and CDR2 as FYNNEI. The CDR3 length is 15 residues. J gave up 6 bases and V 1 base, and 2 bases lay outside the gene matches. This CDR3 reads CASSEGSGGAGELFF. The CDR3 DNA sequence: TGTGCCAGCAGTGAAGGGAGCGGGGGGGCCGGGGAGCTGTTTTTT.

This clone was counted once. The chain links TRBV7-9 to TRBJ2-5; 13 bases match TRBD2. The germline V gene encodes CDR1 SEHNR and CDR2 FQNEAQ (reference sequence). J gave up 2 bases and V 5 bases, and 5 bases lay outside the gene matches. The CDR3 spans 16 residues. The CDR3 spells CASSLRTSGGQETQYF. The CDR3 nucleotides are TGTGCCAGCAGCCTCAGGACTAGCGGGGGACAAGAGACCCAGTACTTC. Supplemented by reference TRBV7-9 and TRBJ2-5, the full variable domain reads DTGVSQNPRHKITKRGQNVTFRCDPISEHNRLYWYRQTLGQGPEFLTYFQNEAQLEKSRLLSDRFSAERPKGSFSTLEIQRTEQGDSAMYLCASSLRTSGGQETQYFGPGTRLLVL.

V usage is TRBV4-2 and J usage is TRBJ1-2; D remains ambiguous. The CDR3 contains 13 residues. Germline-derived CDR1 and CDR2 are LGHNA and YNFKEQ. V lost 4 bases, J lost 4 bases, and 10 bases lay in between. DNA for the CDR3: TGTGCCAGCAGCCCTCCCCTCCTCTATGGCTACACCTTC. Protein: CASSPPLLYGYTF.

CDR3 sequence reads: CASSYGGGTRDTQYF. CDR3 coding DNA: TGTGCCAGCAGTTACGGCGGGGGAACTAGGGATACGCAGTATTTT. The rearrangement links TRBV6-5 to TRBJ2-3, with 7 bases fitting TRBD2. Losses at the gene ends were 2 bases for V and 6 bases for J; bases not matched to a gene: 8. Germline lookup yields CDR1 MNHEY and CDR2 SVGAGI. The CDR3 covers 15 residues.

The chain couples TRBV7-8 to TRBJ1-6, with 8 bases fitting TRBD1. Germline CDR1 SGHVS, CDR2 FQNEAQ. The V and J ends lost 5 bases and 1 base, in that order; junction bases with no gene match: 7. The CDR3 has 17 amino acids. The CDR3 protein is CASSPRTGPSYNSPLHF. In DNA form, the CDR3 reads TGTGCCAGCAGCCCAAGGACAGGGCCGTCCTATAATTCACCCCTCCACTTT.

The chain recombines TRBV27 with TRBJ2-5; D ambiguous. This CDR3 contains 14 residues. Germline V lookup: CDR1 MNHEY, CDR2 SMNVEV (reference sequence). Trimming stripped 0 bases from V and 1 base from J, with 6 bases between. The CDR3 DNA reads TGTGCCAGCAGTTTATCGATGGCCCAAGAGACCCAGTACTTC. Protein: CASSLSMAQETQYF.

The chain recombines TRBV4-1 with TRBJ2-3, with 10 bases that match TRBD2. V lost 3 bases and J lost 6; bases outside the gene matches: 12. Germline CDR1 is MGHRA and CDR2 is YSYEKL. This CDR3 is 17 amino acids long. Here the CDR3 reads CASSHDREGLARDTQYF. In nucleotides, the CDR3 is TGCGCCAGCAGCCATGACCGGGAGGGACTAGCGCGGGATACGCAGTATTTT.

The V call is TRBV2, the J call TRBJ2-1, with unresolved D. Germline CDR1 and CDR2: SNHLY and FYNNEI. V was shortened by 6 bases and J by 10 bases, with 16 bases between the two germline ends. The CDR3 length is 13 residues. The chain's CDR3 is CASRIELSNEQFF. In DNA form, the CDR3 reads TGTGCCAGCAGGATAGAATTGTCTAACGAGCAGTTCTTC.

This sequence joins TRBV9 and TRBJ2-3; 14 bases align to TRBD2. V lost 5 bases and J lost 6; bases outside the gene matches: 5. CDR1 is SGDLS and CDR2 is YYNGEE in the germline V gene. The CDR3 spans 15 residues. This CDR3 is CASRVGLAGADTQYF. The CDR3 DNA is TGTGCCAGCAGGGTGGGACTAGCGGGAGCGGATACGCAGTATTTT.

As for this clone: The same CDR3 arises from other DNA sequences in this sample as well. V is TRBV5-1 and J is TRBJ1-5; D possibly corresponds to TRBD1 (5 bases). Deletions cut 0 bases from V and 0 bases from J, with 7 bases between. From germline, CDR1 is SGHRS and CDR2 YFSETQ. The CDR3 consists of 15 residues. The CDR3: CASSLAGGSNQPQHF. CDR3 bases: TGCGCCAGCAGCTTGGCGGGGGGTAGCAATCAGCCCCAGCATTTT.

This clone was observed a few times. The chain links TRBV2 to TRBJ2-3; TRBD2 matches 8 bases. V shed 5 bases, J shed 2 bases, and the junction held 6 bases outside the gene matches. Per the germline V gene, CDR1 is SNHLY and CDR2 is FYNNEI. CDR3 length: 15 residues. For the CDR3, the DNA is TGTGCCAGCAGTCCGGGCGGGGGGTTCACAGATACGCAGTATTTT. The encoded protein is CASSPGGGFTDTQYF.

This CDR3 reads CASSKGSGARETQYF. The CDR3 bases are TGTGCCAGCAGCAAAGGTTCAGGGGCCAGAGAGACCCAGTACTTC. The chain links TRBV7-3 to TRBJ2-5; maybe TRBD1 (6 bases). Germline loops: CDR1 SGHTA, CDR2 FQGTGA. This CDR3 has 15 residues. The V end was cut by 5 bases, the J end by 4 bases, with 17 bases between. Complete variable domain (other parts from reference TRBV7-3 and TRBJ2-5): GAGVSQTPSNKVTEKGKYVELRCDPISGHTALYWYRQSLGQGPEFLIYFQGTGAADDSGLPNDRFFAVRPEGSVSTLKIQRTERGDSAVYLCASSKGSGARETQYFGPGTRLLVL.

This clone occurred once. The rearrangement joins TRBV27 to TRBJ2-7; TRBD1 matches 7 bases. This CDR3 is 14 amino acids long. The J segment lost 3 bases and the V segment lost 7 bases, leaving 9 bases of the junction unmatched. Germline V CDR1 and CDR2: MNHEY, SMNVEV (reference sequence). CDR3 nucleotides: TGTGCCAGCACCGCTACCGGGACAGACTACGAGCAGTACTTC. Protein: CASTATGTDYEQYF.

This clone has a handful of counts. This sequence joins TRBV28 and TRBJ1-5; no firm D call. This CDR3 has 14 amino acids. Trimming cost V 3 bases and J 1 base, with 7 bases left between them. The germline V gene has CDR1 MDHEN and CDR2 SYDVKM. The CDR3 reads CASSLRVSNQPQHF. DNA of the CDR3: TGTGCCAGCAGTTTGCGGGTAAGCAATCAGCCCCAGCATTTT. Looking up the rest from reference TRBV28 and TRBJ1-5 gives the full variable domain: DVKVTQSSRYLVKRTGEKVFLECVQDMDHENMFWYRQDPGLGLRLIYFSYDVKMKEKGDIPEGYSVSREKKERFSLILESASTNQTSMYLCASSLRVSNQPQHFGDGTRLSIL.